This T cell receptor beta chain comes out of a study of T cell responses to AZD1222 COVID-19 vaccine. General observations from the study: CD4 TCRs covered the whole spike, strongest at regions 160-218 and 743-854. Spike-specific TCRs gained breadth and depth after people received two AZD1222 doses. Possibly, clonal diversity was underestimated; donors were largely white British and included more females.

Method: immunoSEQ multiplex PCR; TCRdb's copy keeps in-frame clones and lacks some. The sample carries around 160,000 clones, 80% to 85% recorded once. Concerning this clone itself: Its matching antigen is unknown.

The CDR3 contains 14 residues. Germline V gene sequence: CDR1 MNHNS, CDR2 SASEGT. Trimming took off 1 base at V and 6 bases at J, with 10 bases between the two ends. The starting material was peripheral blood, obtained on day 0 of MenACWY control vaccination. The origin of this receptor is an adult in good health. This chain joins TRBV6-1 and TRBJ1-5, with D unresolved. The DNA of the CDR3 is TGTGCCAGCAGTGAAGTCGTAGTGGGTCAGCCCCAGCATTTT. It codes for CASSEVVVGQPQHF.